Listed here are 16 T cell receptor beta chains from one sample, sequenced in a study of identical twins. Via MiXCR, TCRdb re-called the 5' RACE reads, giving one row per CDR3 protein. The repertoire has some 1,600,000 distinct CDR3 sequences, about 32% of them found once; the top ten carry around 0.25%. Material: cord blood. These receptors were taken from a newborn girl in good health.

Ten or more counts support this clonotype. This rearrangement joins TRBV7-2 to TRBJ2-1, with D unresolved. V shed 4 bases and J shed 8 bases, with 3 bases lying between them. CDR1 and CDR2 (germline): SGHTA, FQGNSA. The CDR3 is made up of 10 amino acids. CDR3 nucleotides: TGTGCCAGCAGCTCTCATGAGCAGTTCTTC. Translation gives CASSSHEQFF.

The chain has TRBV27 and TRBJ2-3; no reliable D call. Trimming shortened V by 0 bases and J by 4 bases, and 5 bases separated the two germline ends. This CDR3 has 13 residues. The germline V gene has CDR1 MNHEY and CDR2 SMNVEV (reference sequence). The CDR3 here is CASSLSRSDTQYF. The CDR3 DNA is TGTGCCAGCAGTTTATCGAGGTCAGATACGCAGTATTTT.

This clonotype was counted only a few times. This chain joins TRBV24-1 and TRBJ2-5; D is possibly TRBD1 (6 bases). Trimming pared 3 bases from V and 5 bases from J, leaving 15 bases between. This CDR3 region has 15 residues. Germline loops: CDR1 KGHDR, CDR2 SFDVKD. CDR3 region: CATSDQGPPWETQYF. Here the CDR3 DNA reads TGTGCCACCAGTGATCAGGGGCCCCCGTGGGAGACCCAGTACTTC.

The J gene is TRBJ2-3, the V gene TRBV19, with D maybe TRBD2 (6 bases). V dropped 5 bases and J dropped 6 bases, with 15 bases sitting between them. In germline, CDR1 is LNHDA, CDR2 SQIVND (reference sequence). This CDR3 contains 14 residues. The CDR3 DNA reads as TGTGCCAGTAGTCCTACGACTAGTTCGGATACGCAGTATTTT. Its protein product is CASSPTTSSDTQYF.

The chain couples TRBV28 to TRBJ2-7, with TRBD1 matching over 7 bases. The ends lost 9 bases at V and 2 bases at J; junction bases unmatched: 7. Per germline, CDR1 MDHEN and CDR2 SYDVKM. This CDR3 has 13 amino acids. Written as DNA, the CDR3 is TGTGCCAGTGTCCGGGACAGACCCTACGAGCAGTACTTC. It specifies CASVRDRPYEQYF. Using reference TRBV28 and TRBJ2-7 for the parts outside the CDR3, the full variable domain is DVKVTQSSRYLVKRTGEKVFLECVQDMDHENMFWYRQDPGLGLRLIYFSYDVKMKEKGDIPEGYSVSREKKERFSLILESASTNQTSMYLCASVRDRPYEQYFGPGTRLTVT.

The chain employs TRBV24-1 and TRBJ2-5; 13 bases fit TRBD2. Trimming at V came to 9 bases and at J to 11 bases, leaving 11 bases not matched to a gene. The CDR3 runs to 14 residues. Per germline, CDR1 KGHDR and CDR2 SFDVKD. The CDR3 DNA is TGTGCCACCGGGGGACTAGCGGGACTCAATGAGCAGTACTTC. Its protein product is CATGGLAGLNEQYF.

The chain recombines TRBV27 with TRBJ2-1; D is ambiguous. CDR1 is MNHEY and CDR2 is SMNVEV in the germline V gene (reference sequence). This CDR3 contains 12 residues. The ends were cut back, 4 bases at V and 7 bases at J, with 8 bases in the middle. The CDR3 DNA reads as TGTGCCAGCAGTTCCCTAGAGAATGAGCAGTTCTTC. Its translation: CASSSLENEQFF.

Regarding this clonotype: A much larger clonotype is one base distant, so this may be a read error. The V gene is TRBV9, the J gene TRBJ1-2; D is undetermined. The germline CDR1 and CDR2 sequences are SGDLS and YYNGEE. CDR3 length equals 12 residues. The CDR3 region has the DNA TGTGCCAACAGCGTAGGTTTGCGTGGCTACACCTTC. Amino acids: CANSVGLRGYTF.

This chain uses TRBV4-2 with TRBJ2-3; 7 nucleotides agree with TRBD2. CDR3 length: 16 amino acids. Germline CDR1 is LGHNA and CDR2 is YNFKEQ. With V trimmed by 4 bases and J by 6 bases, 13 bases remained unmatched. The CDR3 bases are TGTGCCAGCAGCCCACGGGGGGAGACCTCTTCTGATACGCAGTATTTT. It specifies CASSPRGETSSDTQYF.

The chain joins TRBV29-1 to TRBJ1-1; D gene uncertain. Trimming took 5 bases from V and 1 from J, leaving 14 bases between them. From germline, CDR1 is SQVTM and CDR2 ANQGSEA. This CDR3 region has 14 residues. As DNA, the CDR3 is TGCAGCGTTCGAAAGTCACAGCAGAACACTGAAGCTTTCTTT. Amino acids: CSVRKSQQNTEAFF.

The rearrangement links TRBV20-1 to TRBJ1-6; D uncertain. V was shortened by 8 bases and J by 2 bases, with 10 bases between the two germline ends. The CDR3 totals 13 residues. The germline CDR1 and CDR2 sequences are DFQATT and SNEGSKA (reference sequence). This chain's CDR3 is CSTAEAYNSPLHF. CDR3 DNA sequence: TGCAGTACAGCCGAAGCCTATAATTCACCCCTCCACTTT.

This clonotype came up a few times. This chain joins TRBV29-1 and TRBJ1-2, with a tentative D call TRBD1 (5 bases). CDR3 length equals 11 residues. Trimming removed 6 bases at V and 4 bases at J, with 9 bases between. Germline CDR1 is SQVTM and CDR2 is ANQGSEA. Written as DNA, the CDR3 is TGCAGCGTGACAGAGAGCTATGGCTACACCTTC. It is translated as CSVTESYGYTF.

CDR3 nucleotide sequence: TGTGCCAGCAGAGCTTTGACAGGGAGGGGTTCACCCCTCCACTTT. Protein product: CASRALTGRGSPLHF. The J gene is TRBJ1-6, the V gene TRBV2; 7 positions agree with TRBD1. V was clipped by 6 bases and J by 9 bases; unmatched bases: 11. The germline V gene has CDR1 SNHLY and CDR2 FYNNEI. CDR3 length: 15 residues.

The chain employs TRBV29-1 and TRBJ2-7; weak D call: TRBD2 (6 bases). CDR1 and CDR2 (germline): SQVTM, ANQGSEA. Between the trimmed V and J ends, which lost 0 bases and 0 bases, there was a span of 15 bases. This CDR3 comprises 16 residues. The CDR3 DNA follows: TGCAGCGTTGAAGAGCAGACCGGGACTTACTCCTACGAGCAGTACTTC. Its translation is CSVEEQTGTYSYEQYF.

J is TRBJ2-3 and V is TRBV30; D is perhaps TRBD1 (6 bases). In germline, CDR1 is GTSNPN, CDR2 SVGIG (reference sequence). The length of the CDR3 is 11 residues. The V and J ends lost 0 bases and 11 bases respectively, with 9 bases between them. In DNA, the CDR3 is TGTGCCTGGAGTGTAGGGGGAAAGCAGTATTTT. This sequence encodes CAWSVGGKQYF.

This clonotype was detected a few times. The V and J genes are TRBV24-1 and TRBJ2-3; 8 bases align to TRBD1. The J segment lost 5 bases and the V segment lost 1 base, leaving 10 bases of the junction unmatched. Germline assignment: CDR1 KGHDR and CDR2 SFDVKD. CDR3 length equals 17 residues. The CDR3 protein is CATSDFGTGGSGDTQYF. The CDR3 coding sequence is TGTGCCACCAGTGATTTCGGCACAGGGGGTTCAGGAGATACGCAGTATTTT.